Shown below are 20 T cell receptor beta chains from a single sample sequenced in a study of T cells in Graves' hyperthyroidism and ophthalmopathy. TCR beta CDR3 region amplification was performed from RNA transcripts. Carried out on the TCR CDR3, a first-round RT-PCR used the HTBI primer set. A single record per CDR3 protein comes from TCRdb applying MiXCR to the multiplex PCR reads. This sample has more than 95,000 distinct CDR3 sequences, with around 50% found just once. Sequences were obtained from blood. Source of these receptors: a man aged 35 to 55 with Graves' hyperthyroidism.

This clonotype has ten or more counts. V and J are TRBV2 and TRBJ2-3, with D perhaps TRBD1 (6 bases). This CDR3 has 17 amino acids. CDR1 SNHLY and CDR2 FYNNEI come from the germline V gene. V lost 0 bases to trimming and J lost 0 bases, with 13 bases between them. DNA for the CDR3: TGTGCCAGCAGTGAAGCGCGGTACAGGGCAAGCACAGATACGCAGTATTTT. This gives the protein CASSEARYRASTDTQYF.

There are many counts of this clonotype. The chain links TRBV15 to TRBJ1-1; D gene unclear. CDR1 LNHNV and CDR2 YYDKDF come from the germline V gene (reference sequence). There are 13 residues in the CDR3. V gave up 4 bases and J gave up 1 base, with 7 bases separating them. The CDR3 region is CATSTGSNTEAFF. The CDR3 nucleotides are TGTGCCACCAGCACCGGATCGAACACTGAAGCTTTCTTT.

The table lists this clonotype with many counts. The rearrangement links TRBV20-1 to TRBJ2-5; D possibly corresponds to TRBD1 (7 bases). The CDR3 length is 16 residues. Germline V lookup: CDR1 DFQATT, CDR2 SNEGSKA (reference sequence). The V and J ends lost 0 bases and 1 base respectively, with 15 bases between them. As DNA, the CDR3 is TGCAGTGCTAGAGATGTTAGGAGGGGGCGCCAAGAGACCCAGTACTTC. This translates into CSARDVRRGRQETQYF.

CDR3 nucleotides: TGCAGCGTGCTGACTAGCGGGTGGGAGACCCAGTACTTC. Protein product: CSVLTSGWETQYF. The chain is built from TRBV29-1 and TRBJ2-5; 10 bases fit TRBD2. The CDR3 is 13 residues long. Trimming at V came to 6 bases and at J to 5 bases, leaving 6 bases not matched to a gene. CDR1 is SQVTM and CDR2 is ANQGSEA in the germline V gene.

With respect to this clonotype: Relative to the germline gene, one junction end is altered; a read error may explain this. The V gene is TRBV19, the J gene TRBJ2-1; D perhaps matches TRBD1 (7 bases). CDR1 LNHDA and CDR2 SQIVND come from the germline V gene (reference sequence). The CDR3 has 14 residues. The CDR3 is CASSQGEAFNEQSF. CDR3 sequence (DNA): TGTGCCAGCAGTCAGGGGGAGGCGTTCAATGAGCAGTCCTTC.

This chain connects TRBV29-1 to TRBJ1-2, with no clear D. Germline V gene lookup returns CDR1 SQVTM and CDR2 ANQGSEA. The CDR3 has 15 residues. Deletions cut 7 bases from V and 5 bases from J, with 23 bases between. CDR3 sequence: CSADPYLTSAYGYTF. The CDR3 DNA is TGCAGCGCCGATCCCTACCTAACTAGCGCATATGGCTACACCTTC.

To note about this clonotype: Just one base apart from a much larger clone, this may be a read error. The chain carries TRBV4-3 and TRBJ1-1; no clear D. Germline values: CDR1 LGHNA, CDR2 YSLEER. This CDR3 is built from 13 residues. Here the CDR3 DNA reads TGCGCCAGCGGCCAAGATTGGGGCACTGAAGCTTTCTTT. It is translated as CASGQDWGTEAFF.

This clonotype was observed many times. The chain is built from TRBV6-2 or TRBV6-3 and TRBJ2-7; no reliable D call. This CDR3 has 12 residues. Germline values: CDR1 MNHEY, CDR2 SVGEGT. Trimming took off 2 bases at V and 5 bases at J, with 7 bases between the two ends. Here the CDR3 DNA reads TGTGCCAGCAGTTACCTTGGCCACGAGCAGTACTTC. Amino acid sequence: CASSYLGHEQYF.

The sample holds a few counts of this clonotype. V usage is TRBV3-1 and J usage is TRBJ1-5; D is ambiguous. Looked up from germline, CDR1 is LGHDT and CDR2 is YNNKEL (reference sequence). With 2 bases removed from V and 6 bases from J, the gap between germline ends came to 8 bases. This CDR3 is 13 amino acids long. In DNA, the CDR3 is TGTGCCAGCAGCCAACGAACGAGTCAGCCCCAGCATTTT. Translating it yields CASSQRTSQPQHF.

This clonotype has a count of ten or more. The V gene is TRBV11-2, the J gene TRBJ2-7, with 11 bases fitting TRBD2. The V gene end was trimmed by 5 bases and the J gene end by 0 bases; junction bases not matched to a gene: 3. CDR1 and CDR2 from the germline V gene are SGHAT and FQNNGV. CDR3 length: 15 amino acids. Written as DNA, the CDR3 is TGTGCCAGCAGCATACTAGCGGGGGTCTCCTACGAGCAGTACTTC. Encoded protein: CASSILAGVSYEQYF.

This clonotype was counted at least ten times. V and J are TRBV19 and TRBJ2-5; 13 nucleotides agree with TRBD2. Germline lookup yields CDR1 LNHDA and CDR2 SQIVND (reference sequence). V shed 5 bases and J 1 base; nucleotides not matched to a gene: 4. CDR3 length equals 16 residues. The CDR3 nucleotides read TGTGCCAGTAGTGCGACTAGCGGGGGGATCCAAGAGACCCAGTACTTC. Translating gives CASSATSGGIQETQYF.

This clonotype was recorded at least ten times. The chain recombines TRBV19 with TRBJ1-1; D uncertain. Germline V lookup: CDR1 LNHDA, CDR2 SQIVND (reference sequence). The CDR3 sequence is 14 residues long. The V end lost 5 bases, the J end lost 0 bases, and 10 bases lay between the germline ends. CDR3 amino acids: CASSPPGVNTEAFF. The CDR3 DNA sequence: TGTGCCAGTAGTCCCCCGGGAGTGAACACTGAAGCTTTCTTT. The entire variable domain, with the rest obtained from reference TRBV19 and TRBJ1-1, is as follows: DGGITQSPKYLFRKEGQNVTLSCEQNLNHDAMYWYRQDPGQGLRLIYYSQIVNDFQKGDIAEGYSVSREKKESFPLTVTSAQKNPTAFYLCASSPPGVNTEAFFGQGTRLTVV.

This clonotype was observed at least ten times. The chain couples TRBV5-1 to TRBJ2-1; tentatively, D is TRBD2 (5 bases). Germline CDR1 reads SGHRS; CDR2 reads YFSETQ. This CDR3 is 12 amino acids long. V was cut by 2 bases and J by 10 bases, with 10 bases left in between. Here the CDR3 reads CASSFSSGEQFF. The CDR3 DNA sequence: TGCGCCAGCAGCTTTTCAAGCGGAGAGCAGTTCTTC.

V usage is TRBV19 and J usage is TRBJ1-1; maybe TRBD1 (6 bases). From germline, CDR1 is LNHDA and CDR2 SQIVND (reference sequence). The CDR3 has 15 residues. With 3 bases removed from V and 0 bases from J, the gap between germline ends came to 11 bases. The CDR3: CASSIRDKMNTEAFF. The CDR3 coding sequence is TGTGCCAGTAGTATCCGGGACAAAATGAACACTGAAGCTTTCTTT.

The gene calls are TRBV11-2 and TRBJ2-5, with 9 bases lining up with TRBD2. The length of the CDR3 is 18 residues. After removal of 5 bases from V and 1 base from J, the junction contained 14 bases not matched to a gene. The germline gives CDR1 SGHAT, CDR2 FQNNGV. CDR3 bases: TGTGCCAGCAGCCAAGGACGTCGGGGACTAGCTTCCCAAGAGACCCAGTACTTC. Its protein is CASSQGRRGLASQETQYF.

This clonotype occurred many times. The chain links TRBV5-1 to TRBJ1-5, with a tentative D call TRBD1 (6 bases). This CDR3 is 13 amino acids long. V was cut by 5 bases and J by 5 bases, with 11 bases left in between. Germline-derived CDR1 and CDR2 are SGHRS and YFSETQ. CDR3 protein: CASRPDRDQPQHF. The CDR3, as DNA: TGCGCCAGCAGACCGGACAGAGATCAGCCCCAGCATTTT.

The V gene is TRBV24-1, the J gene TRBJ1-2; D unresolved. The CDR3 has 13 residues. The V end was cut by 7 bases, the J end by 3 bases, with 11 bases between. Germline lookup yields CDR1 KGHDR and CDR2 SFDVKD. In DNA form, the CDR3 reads TGTGCCACCAGCAGCTTCCGAGACTATGGCTACACCTTC. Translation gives CATSSFRDYGYTF.

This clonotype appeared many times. The CDR3 protein is CASNSGANVLTF. CDR3 bases: TGTGCCAGCAACTCTGGGGCCAACGTCCTGACTTTC. The gene calls are TRBV6-5 and TRBJ2-6; D unresolved. The CDR3 sequence is 12 residues long. Germline lookup yields CDR1 MNHEY and CDR2 SVGAGI. Trimming left V 7 bases short and J 0 bases short, with 1 base between.

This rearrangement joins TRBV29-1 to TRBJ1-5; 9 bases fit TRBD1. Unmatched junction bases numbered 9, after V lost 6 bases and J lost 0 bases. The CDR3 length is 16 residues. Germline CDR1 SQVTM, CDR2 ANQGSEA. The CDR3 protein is CSVGQGPTYSNQPQHF. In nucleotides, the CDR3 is TGCAGCGTAGGACAGGGGCCTACGTATAGCAATCAGCCCCAGCATTTT.

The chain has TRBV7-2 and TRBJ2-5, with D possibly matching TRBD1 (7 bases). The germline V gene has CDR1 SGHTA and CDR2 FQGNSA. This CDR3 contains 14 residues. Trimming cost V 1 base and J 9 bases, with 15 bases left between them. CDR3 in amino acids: CASSLDRGGRPQYF. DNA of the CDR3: TGTGCCAGCAGCTTAGACAGGGGAGGAAGGCCCCAGTACTTC.